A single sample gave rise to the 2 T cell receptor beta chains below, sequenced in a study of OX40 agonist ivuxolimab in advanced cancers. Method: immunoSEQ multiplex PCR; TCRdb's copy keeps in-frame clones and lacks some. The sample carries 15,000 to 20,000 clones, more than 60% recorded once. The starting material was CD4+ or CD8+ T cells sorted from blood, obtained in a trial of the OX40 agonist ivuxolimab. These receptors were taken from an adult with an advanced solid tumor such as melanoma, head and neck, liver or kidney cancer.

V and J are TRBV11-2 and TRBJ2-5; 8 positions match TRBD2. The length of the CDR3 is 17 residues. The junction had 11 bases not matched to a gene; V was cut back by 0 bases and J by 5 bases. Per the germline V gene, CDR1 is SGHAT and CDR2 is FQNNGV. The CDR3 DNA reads TGTGCCAGCAGCTTAGATCTTGATTATAGCGGGGTGGAGACCCAGTACTTC. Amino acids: CASSLDLDYSGVETQYF.

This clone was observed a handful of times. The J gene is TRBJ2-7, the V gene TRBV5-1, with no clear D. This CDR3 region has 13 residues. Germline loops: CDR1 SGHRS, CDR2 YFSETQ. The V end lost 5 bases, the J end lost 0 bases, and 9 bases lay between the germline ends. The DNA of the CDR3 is TGCGCCAGCAGTTCAGAGAGCTCCTACGAGCAGTACTTC. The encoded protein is CASSSESSYEQYF.